The rows below give T cell receptor beta chains drawn from one sample of a study of T-cell reconstitution after alpha-beta-depleted transplantation in children. TCRdb processed the PCR reads anew with MiXCR; each CDR3 protein has one entry. Among just under 550,000 distinct CDR3 sequences listed, around 18% were seen once. The specimen comprised PBMCs from the stem cell graft donor, sampled from the stem cell graft. The receptors originated from a human donor who donated a stem cell graft to a child with acute lymphoblastic leukemia. Each CDR3 is given with its conserved first and last residue. Clone size is given for some rows only: seen once, a few or many times, or a class if the clone is expanded.

size: few; J: TRBJ1-6; V: TRBV6-5; CDR3: CASSFTGSNSPLHF
size: NA; J: TRBJ2-2; V: TRBV29-1; CDR3: CSVGGENTGELFF
size: NA; J: TRBJ1-1; V: TRBV25-1; CDR3: CASGWAGNTEAFF
size: NA; J: TRBJ2-7; V: TRBV15; CDR3: CATSRDRGGMGLAVQYF
size: NA; J: TRBJ2-7; V: TRBV20-1; CDR3: CSAIQQEREGRYEQYF
size: NA; J: TRBJ2-3; V: TRBV20-1; CDR3: CSTGDTAVTDTQYF
size: NA; J: TRBJ2-1; V: TRBV20-1; CDR3: CSARDYQVIDEQFF
size: NA; J: TRBJ1-1; V: TRBV5-1; CDR3: CASRFNRRQGGTEAFF
size: few; J: TRBJ1-1; V: TRBV29-1; CDR3: CSVEGQDGAHTEAFF
size: few; J: TRBJ2-1; V: TRBV18; CDR3: CASSPRNGVAATYNEQFF
size: NA; J: TRBJ1-5; V: TRBV6-1; CDR3: CASSRQGFSNQPQHF
size: NA; J: TRBJ2-7; V: TRBV27; CDR3: CASSLTSGTYYEQYF
size: NA; J: TRBJ2-5; V: TRBV6-5; CDR3: CASSYSIASGSDQETQYF
size: many; J: TRBJ2-1; V: TRBV7-2; CDR3: CASSPGTGRIHEQFF
size: many; J: TRBJ2-3; V: TRBV2; CDR3: CASNPLAGRADTQYF
size: few; J: TRBJ2-7; V: TRBV3-1; CDR3: CASSQPLAGGLYEQYF
size: NA; J: TRBJ2-1; V: TRBV19; CDR3: CASSMGIDEQFF
size: NA; J: TRBJ2-1; V: TRBV7-8; CDR3: CASSPILAGIYNEQFF
size: NA; J: TRBJ2-4; V: TRBV19; CDR3: CASGTLAKNIQYF
size: NA; J: TRBJ2-7; V: TRBV28; CDR3: CASSQGGAGESYEQYF
size: few; J: TRBJ2-3; V: TRBV20-1; CDR3: CSAPNLAGTDTQYF
size: many; J: TRBJ2-2; V: TRBV7-2; CDR3: CASSPTGQRPGLFF
size: NA; J: TRBJ2-1; V: TRBV29-1; CDR3: CSVMLAGFYYEQFF
size: NA; J: TRBJ2-1; V: TRBV12-3/TRBV12-4; CDR3: CVSSSGLDWNNEQFF
size: many; J: TRBJ1-1; V: TRBV27; CDR3: CASGGVTEAFF
size: few; J: TRBJ1-4; V: TRBV7-9; CDR3: CASSLVREKLFF
size: few; J: TRBJ2-7; V: TRBV29-1; CDR3: CSVVISGKVYEQYF
size: few; J: TRBJ2-2; V: TRBV5-1; CDR3: CASSLSGSGTGELFF
size: few; J: TRBJ1-2; V: TRBV12-3/TRBV12-4; CDR3: CASSSQGELHGYTF
size: few; J: TRBJ1-6; V: TRBV4-2; CDR3: CASSHDQGDNSPLHF
size: NA; J: TRBJ2-5; V: TRBV5-1; CDR3: CASSLGTSKTQYF
size: NA; J: TRBJ1-5; V: TRBV20-1; CDR3: CSARLSGQPYNQPQHF
size: NA; J: TRBJ1-5; V: TRBV7-2; CDR3: CASSYWTTGQPQHF
size: few; J: TRBJ1-4; V: TRBV5-1; CDR3: CASSFEYPSTGLTNEKLFF
size: NA; J: TRBJ2-7; V: TRBV5-1; CDR3: CASSRASGIYEQYF
size: few; J: TRBJ2-3; V: TRBV3-1; CDR3: CASSQHAASGRSTDTQYF
size: few; J: TRBJ2-7; V: TRBV29-1; CDR3: CSVELRTPYEQYF
size: NA; J: TRBJ1-3; V: TRBV7-9; CDR3: CASSFTDRGAGNTIYF
size: few; J: TRBJ2-3; V: TRBV12-3/TRBV12-4; CDR3: CASELAGSHTQYF
size: few; J: TRBJ2-7; V: TRBV15; CDR3: CATSRDWGYEQYF
size: many; J: TRBJ2-5; V: TRBV12-3/TRBV12-4; CDR3: CASSLLGKETQYF
size: NA; J: TRBJ2-1; V: TRBV7-8; CDR3: CASSLEDGLAGDEQFF
size: NA; J: TRBJ1-5; V: TRBV12-3/TRBV12-4; CDR3: CASSLAMGPLNQPQHF
size: NA; J: TRBJ1-1; V: TRBV29-1; CDR3: CSVVTPNTEAFF
size: few; J: TRBJ2-5; V: TRBV7-3; CDR3: CASSLGSSYKEAQYF
size: few; J: TRBJ1-2; V: TRBV27; CDR3: CASSLYGGRNYGYTF
size: NA; J: TRBJ1-1; V: TRBV12-3/TRBV12-4; CDR3: CASSREQAYTEAFF
size: NA; J: TRBJ2-7; V: TRBV20-1; CDR3: CSAIAGPYEQYF
size: many; J: TRBJ2-5; V: TRBV20-1; CDR3: CSAMTGHETQYF
size: NA; J: TRBJ2-5; V: TRBV7-3; CDR3: CASSRTGSYQETQYF
size: NA; J: TRBJ2-5; V: TRBV2; CDR3: CASIRLAGWGETQYF
size: NA; J: TRBJ2-7; V: TRBV11-1; CDR3: CASSLVFGRAEMSYEQYF
size: NA; J: TRBJ2-2; V: TRBV20-1; CDR3: CSAIPQYTGELFF
size: NA; J: TRBJ2-7; V: TRBV11-2; CDR3: CASSLRVESSYEQYF
size: NA; J: TRBJ1-5; V: TRBV4-1; CDR3: CASSQLLVEPQHF